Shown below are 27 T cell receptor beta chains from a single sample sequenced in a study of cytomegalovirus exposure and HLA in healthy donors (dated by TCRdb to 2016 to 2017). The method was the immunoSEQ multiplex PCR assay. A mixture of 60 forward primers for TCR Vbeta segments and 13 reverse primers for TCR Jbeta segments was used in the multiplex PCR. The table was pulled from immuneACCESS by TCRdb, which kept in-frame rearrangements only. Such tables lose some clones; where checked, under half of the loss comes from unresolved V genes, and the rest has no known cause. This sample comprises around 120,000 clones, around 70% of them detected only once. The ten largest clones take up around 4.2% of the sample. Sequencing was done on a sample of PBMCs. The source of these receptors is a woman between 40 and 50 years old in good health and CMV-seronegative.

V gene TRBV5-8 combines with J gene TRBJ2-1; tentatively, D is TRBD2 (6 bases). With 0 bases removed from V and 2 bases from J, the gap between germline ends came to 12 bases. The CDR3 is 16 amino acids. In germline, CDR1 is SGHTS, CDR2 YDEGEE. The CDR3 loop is CASSLGLGGAYNEQFF. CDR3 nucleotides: TGTGCCAGCAGCTTGGGTCTGGGCGGGGCCTACAATGAGCAGTTCTTC.

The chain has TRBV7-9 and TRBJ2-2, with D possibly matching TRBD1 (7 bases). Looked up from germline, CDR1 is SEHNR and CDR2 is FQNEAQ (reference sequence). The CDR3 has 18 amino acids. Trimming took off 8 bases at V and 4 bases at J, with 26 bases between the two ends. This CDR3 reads CASRPGHYGQGGTGELFF. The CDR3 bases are TGTGCCAGCCGTCCGGGGCACTACGGGCAGGGGGGCACCGGGGAGCTGTTTTTT.

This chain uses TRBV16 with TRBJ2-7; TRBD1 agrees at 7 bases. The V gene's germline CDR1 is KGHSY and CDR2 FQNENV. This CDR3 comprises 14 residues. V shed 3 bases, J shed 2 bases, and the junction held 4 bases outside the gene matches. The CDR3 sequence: CASSHPGQPYEQYF. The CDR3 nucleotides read TGTGCCAGCAGCCACCCGGGACAGCCCTACGAGCAGTACTTC.

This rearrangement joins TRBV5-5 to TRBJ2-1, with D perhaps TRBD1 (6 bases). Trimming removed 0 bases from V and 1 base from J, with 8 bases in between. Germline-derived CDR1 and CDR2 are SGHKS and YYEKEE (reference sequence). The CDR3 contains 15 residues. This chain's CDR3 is CASSLDRESYNEQFF. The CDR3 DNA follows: TGTGCCAGCAGCTTGGACAGGGAATCCTACAATGAGCAGTTCTTC.

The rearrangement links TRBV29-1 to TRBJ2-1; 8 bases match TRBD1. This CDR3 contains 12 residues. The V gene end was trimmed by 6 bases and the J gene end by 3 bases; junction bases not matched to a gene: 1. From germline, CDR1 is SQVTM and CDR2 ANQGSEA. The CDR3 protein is CSVDRDYNEQFF. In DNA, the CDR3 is TGCAGCGTGGACAGGGACTACAATGAGCAGTTCTTC.

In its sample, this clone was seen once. The CDR3 DNA sequence: TGTGCCAGCAGCGTCCGCAGGGCCCAAGAGACCCAGTACTTC. Translation: CASSVRRAQETQYF. This chain joins TRBV14 and TRBJ2-5; D might be TRBD1 (5 bases). The V end lost 5 bases, the J end lost 1 base, and 11 bases lay between the germline ends. CDR3 length equals 14 residues. Germline V gives CDR1 SGHDN, CDR2 FVKESK.

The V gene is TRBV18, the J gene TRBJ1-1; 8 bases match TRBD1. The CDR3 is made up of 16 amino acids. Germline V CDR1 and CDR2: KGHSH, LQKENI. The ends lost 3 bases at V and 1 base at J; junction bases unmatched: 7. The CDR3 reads CASSPSGQGWNTEAFF. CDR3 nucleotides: TGTGCCAGCTCACCCTCAGGACAGGGTTGGAACACTGAAGCTTTCTTT.

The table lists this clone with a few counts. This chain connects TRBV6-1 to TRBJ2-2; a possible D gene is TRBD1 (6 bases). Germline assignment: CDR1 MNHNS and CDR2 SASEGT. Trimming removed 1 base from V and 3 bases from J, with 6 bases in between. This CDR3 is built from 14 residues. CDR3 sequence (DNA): TGTGCCAGCAGTGAAGGACAGGACACCGGGGAGCTGTTTTTT. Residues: CASSEGQDTGELFF.

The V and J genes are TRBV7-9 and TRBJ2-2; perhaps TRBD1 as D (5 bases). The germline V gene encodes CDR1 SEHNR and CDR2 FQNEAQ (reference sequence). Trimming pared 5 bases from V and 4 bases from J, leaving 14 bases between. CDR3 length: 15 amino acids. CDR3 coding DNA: TGTGCCAGCAGCGCTCCAGGGTCAGGCACCGGGGAGCTGTTTTTT. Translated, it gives CASSAPGSGTGELFF.

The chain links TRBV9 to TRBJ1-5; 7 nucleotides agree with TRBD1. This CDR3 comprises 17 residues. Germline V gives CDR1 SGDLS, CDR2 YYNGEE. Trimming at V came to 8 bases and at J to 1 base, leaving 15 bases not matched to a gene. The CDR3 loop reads CARRDRVNVSSNQPQHF. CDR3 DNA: TGTGCCAGGAGAGACAGGGTGAATGTATCGAGCAATCAGCCCCAGCATTTT. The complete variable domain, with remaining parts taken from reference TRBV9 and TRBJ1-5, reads DSGVTQTPKHLITATGQRVTLRCSPRSGDLSVYWYQQSLDQGLQFLIQYYNGEERAKGNILERFSAQQFPDLHSELNLSSLELGDSALYFCARRDRVNVSSNQPQHFGDGTRLSIL.

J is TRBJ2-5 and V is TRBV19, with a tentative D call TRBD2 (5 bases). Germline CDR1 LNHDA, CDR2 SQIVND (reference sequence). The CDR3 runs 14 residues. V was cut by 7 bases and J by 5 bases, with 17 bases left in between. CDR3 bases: TGTGCCAGTACCGTTGGTCCCGGGGAGGAGACCCAGTACTTC. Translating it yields CASTVGPGEETQYF.

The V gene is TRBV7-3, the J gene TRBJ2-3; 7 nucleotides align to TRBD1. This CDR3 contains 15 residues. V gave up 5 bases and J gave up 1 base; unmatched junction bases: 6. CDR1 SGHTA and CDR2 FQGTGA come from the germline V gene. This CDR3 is CASSPTGSRTDTQYF. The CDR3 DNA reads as TGTGCCAGCAGCCCGACAGGGTCCCGCACAGATACGCAGTATTTT. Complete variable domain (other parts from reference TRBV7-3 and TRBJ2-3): GAGVSQTPSNKVTEKGKYVELRCDPISGHTALYWYRQSLGQGPEFLIYFQGTGAADDSGLPNDRFFAVRPEGSVSTLKIQRTERGDSAVYLCASSPTGSRTDTQYFGPGTRLTVL.

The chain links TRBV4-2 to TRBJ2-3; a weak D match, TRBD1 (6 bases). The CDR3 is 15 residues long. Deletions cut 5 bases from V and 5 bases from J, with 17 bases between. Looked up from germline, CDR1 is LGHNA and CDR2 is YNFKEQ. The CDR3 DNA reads TGTGCCAGCAGCGGCCAGAGGGACATCATAGATACGCAGTATTTT. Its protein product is CASSGQRDIIDTQYF.

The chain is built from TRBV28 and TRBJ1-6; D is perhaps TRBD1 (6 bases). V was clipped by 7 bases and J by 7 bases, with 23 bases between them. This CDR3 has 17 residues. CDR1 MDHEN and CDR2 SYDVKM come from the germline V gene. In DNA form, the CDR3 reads TGTGCCAGCAATAGGGTCGGCGGGGGCGACGGCAATTCACCCCTCCACTTT. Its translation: CASNRVGGGDGNSPLHF.

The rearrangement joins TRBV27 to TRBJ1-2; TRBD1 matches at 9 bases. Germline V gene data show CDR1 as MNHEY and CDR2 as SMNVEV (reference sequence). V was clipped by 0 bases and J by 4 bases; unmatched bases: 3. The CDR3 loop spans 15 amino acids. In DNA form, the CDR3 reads TGTGCCAGCAGTTTATCGGGACAGGGTACCTATGGCTACACCTTC. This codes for CASSLSGQGTYGYTF.

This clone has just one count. Here the CDR3 DNA reads TGTGCCAGCAGCTCGGGACAAACGAACACTGAAGCTTTCTTT. Translation gives CASSSGQTNTEAFF. The chain links TRBV11-3 to TRBJ1-1; TRBD1 might be the D (6 bases). The CDR3 spans 14 residues. V was clipped by 4 bases and J by 1 base, with 10 bases between them. Germline-derived CDR1 and CDR2 are SGHNT and YENEEA.

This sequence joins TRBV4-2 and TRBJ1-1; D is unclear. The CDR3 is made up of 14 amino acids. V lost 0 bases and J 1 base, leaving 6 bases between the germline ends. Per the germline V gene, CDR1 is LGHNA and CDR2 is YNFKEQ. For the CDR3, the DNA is TGTGCCAGCAGCCAAGAGACTCAGAACACTGAAGCTTTCTTT. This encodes CASSQETQNTEAFF.

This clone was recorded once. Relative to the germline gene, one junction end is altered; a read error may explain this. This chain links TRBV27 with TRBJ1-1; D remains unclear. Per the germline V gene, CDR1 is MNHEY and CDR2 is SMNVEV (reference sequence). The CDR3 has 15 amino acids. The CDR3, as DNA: TGTGCCAGCAGTTCGGATCGACTATTGAAGACTGAAGCTTTCTTT. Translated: CASSSDRLLKTEAFF.

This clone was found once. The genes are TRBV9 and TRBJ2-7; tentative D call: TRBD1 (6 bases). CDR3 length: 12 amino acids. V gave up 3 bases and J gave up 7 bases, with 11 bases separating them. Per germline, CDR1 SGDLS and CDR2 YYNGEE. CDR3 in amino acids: CASSDEQGEQYF. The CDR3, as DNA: TGTGCCAGCAGCGACGAACAGGGAGAGCAGTACTTC.

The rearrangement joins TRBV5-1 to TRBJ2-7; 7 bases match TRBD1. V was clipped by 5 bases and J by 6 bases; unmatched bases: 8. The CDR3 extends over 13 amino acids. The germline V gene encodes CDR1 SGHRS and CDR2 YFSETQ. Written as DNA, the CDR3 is TGCGCCAGCAGGGCCGGGACAGAGATCGAGCAGTACTTC. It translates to CASRAGTEIEQYF.

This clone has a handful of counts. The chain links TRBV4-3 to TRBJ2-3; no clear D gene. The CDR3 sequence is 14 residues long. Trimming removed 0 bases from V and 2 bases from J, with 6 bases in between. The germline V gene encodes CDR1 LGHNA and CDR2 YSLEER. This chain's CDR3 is CASSQDSYTDTQYF. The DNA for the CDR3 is TGCGCCAGCAGCCAAGATTCCTACACAGATACGCAGTATTTT.

CDR3 DNA sequence: TGTGCCAGCAGCATAAACCCCGCAGGCTTGAACACTGAAGCTTTCTTT. Translating it yields CASSINPAGLNTEAFF. The chain carries TRBV5-5 and TRBJ1-1; D call uncertain. V shed 4 bases and J shed 0 bases, with 16 bases lying between them. This CDR3 contains 16 residues. Germline V gene data show CDR1 as SGHKS and CDR2 as YYEKEE (reference sequence).

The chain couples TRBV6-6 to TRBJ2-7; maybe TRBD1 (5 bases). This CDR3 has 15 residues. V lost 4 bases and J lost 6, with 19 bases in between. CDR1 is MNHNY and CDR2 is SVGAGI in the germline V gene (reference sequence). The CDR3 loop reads CASSSPALGAREQYF. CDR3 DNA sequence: TGTGCCAGCAGTTCCCCGGCCCTTGGGGCCCGCGAGCAGTACTTC.

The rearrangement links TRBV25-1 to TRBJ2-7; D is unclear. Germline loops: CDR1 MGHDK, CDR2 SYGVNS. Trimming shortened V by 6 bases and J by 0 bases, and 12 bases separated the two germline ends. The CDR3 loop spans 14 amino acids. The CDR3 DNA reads TGTGCCAGCAGGGCCCCCCAACCCTCCTACGAGCAGTACTTC. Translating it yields CASRAPQPSYEQYF.

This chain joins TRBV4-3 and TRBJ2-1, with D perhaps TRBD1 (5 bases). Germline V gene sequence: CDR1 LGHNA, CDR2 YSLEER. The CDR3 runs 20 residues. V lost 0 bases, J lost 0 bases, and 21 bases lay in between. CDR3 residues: CASSQEALSLLGVSYNEQFF. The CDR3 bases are TGCGCCAGCAGCCAAGAGGCCCTGTCCCTTCTAGGGGTCTCCTACAATGAGCAGTTCTTC.

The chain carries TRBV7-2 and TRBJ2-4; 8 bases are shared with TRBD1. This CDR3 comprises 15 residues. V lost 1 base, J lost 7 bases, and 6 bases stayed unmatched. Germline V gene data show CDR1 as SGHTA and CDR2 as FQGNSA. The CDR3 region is CASSLGTGRQNIQYF. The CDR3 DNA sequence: TGTGCCAGCAGCTTAGGGACAGGGCGCCAGAACATTCAGTACTTC.

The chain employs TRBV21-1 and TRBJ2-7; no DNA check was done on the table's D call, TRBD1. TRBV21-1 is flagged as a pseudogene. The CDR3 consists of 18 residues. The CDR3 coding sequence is TGTGCCAGGAGACTACAGGGATCGTGTCCCTGCAATTGGTACGAGCAGTACTTC. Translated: CARRLQGSCPCNWYEQYF.